The clone carrying this T cell receptor beta chain was counted ten times or more. The sample originates from a study of response to subunit inactivated influenza vaccine. Germline CDR1 reads SGDLS; CDR2 reads YYNGEE. The CDR3 is 13 residues long. V lost 3 bases, J lost 8 bases, and 4 bases stayed unmatched. TCRdb fed the RT-PCR reads into MiXCR, producing one record per CDR3 protein. This sample has about 520,000 distinct CDR3 sequences, with approximately 7.2% found just once. The sequences come from PBMCs from blood, collected 23 months after vaccination. The receptor was derived from a man between 50 and 70 years old who received an inactivated influenza vaccine. This rearrangement joins TRBV9 to TRBJ1-2, with 10 bases that match TRBD1. The CDR3 spells CASSAGTGEGYTF. CDR3 nucleotide sequence: TGTGCCAGCAGCGCCGGGACAGGGGAAGGCTACACCTTC.